The 15 T cell receptor beta chains given below trace back to one sample, sequenced in a study of vaccination effects on CD4 cells after COVID-19. The antigens of these receptors remain unknown. Viral peptide pools were used in the ViraFEST assay to expand antigen-specific CD4+ T cells, and sequencing came afterward. Culture proceeded for nine to eleven days, and CD4+ T cells were then isolated. BNT162b2 vaccine or mRNA-1273 vaccine was given to participants in two doses. The data were produced by immunoSEQ multiplex PCR, yet TCRdb's version contains in-frame clones alone and is incomplete. The table records approximately 24,000 clones, around four fifths of them present only once. The sequencing here drew on CD4+ T cells from PBMCs cultured with HCoV-NL63 spike peptides, taken after COVID-19 vaccination. These receptors all come from a human donor who received a COVID-19 vaccine.

The chain uses TRBV10-1 and TRBJ1-2; TRBD1 might be the D (6 bases). Trimming shortened V by 5 bases and J by 6 bases, and 19 bases separated the two germline ends. The germline CDR1 and CDR2 sequences are WNHNN and SYGVQD (reference sequence). The CDR3 loop spans 15 amino acids. Written as DNA, the CDR3 is TGCGCCAGCAGTCCCACCCACAGGGAAGATGATGGCTACACCTTC. It translates to CASSPTHREDDGYTF.

This rearrangement joins TRBV5-8 to TRBJ1-1; maybe TRBD1 (5 bases). The CDR3 covers 12 residues. The germline CDR1 and CDR2 sequences are SGHTS and YDEGEE. Trimming removed 3 bases at V and 10 bases at J, with 13 bases between. CDR3 in amino acids: CASSSSGPLAFF. CDR3 sequence (DNA): TGTGCCAGCAGCTCCTCGGGGCCCTTAGCTTTCTTT.

The chain joins TRBV6-5 to TRBJ1-2; 9 bases align to TRBD1. CDR3 length: 16 residues. Trimming removed 0 bases from V and 5 bases from J; junction bases left unmatched: 7. CDR1 and CDR2 (germline): MNHEY, SVGAGI. CDR3 sequence (DNA): TGTGCCAGCAGTTACTCATATACAGGGGGCGCATATGGCTACACCTTC. It specifies CASSYSYTGGAYGYTF.

The V gene is TRBV6-2 or TRBV6-3, the J gene TRBJ2-6, with D possibly TRBD1 on 5 matching bases. CDR3 size: 16 residues. Germline CDR1 reads MNHEY; CDR2 reads SVGEGT. V was trimmed by 5 bases and J by 0 bases, leaving 11 bases between them. CDR3 sequence: CASSTGTSSGANVLTF. The CDR3 nucleotides read TGTGCCAGCAGTACAGGTACCAGCTCTGGGGCCAACGTCCTGACTTTC.

The chain joins TRBV19 to TRBJ2-5; tentatively, D is TRBD1 or TRBD2 (5 bases each). In germline, CDR1 is LNHDA, CDR2 SQIVND (reference sequence). The CDR3 totals 13 residues. V lost 6 bases and J 7 bases, leaving 15 bases between the germline ends. The chain's CDR3 is CASRTDTGGTQYF. The CDR3 region has the DNA TGTGCCAGTAGGACCGACACTGGGGGGACCCAGTACTTC. The full variable domain, rest sourced from reference TRBV19 and TRBJ2-5, is DGGITQSPKYLFRKEGQNVTLSCEQNLNHDAMYWYRQDPGQGLRLIYYSQIVNDFQKGDIAEGYSVSREKKESFPLTVTSAQKNPTAFYLCASRTDTGGTQYFGPGTRLLVL.

The chain carries TRBV30 and TRBJ2-5; 7 nucleotides match TRBD2. Germline loops: CDR1 GTSNPN, CDR2 SVGIG (reference sequence). The CDR3 is 14 amino acids. Germline trimming cut 3 bases from V and 1 base from J; bases unmatched to any gene: 5. This CDR3 reads CAWRGLGVQETQYF. CDR3 DNA sequence: TGTGCCTGGAGAGGACTAGGGGTCCAAGAGACCCAGTACTTC.

This sequence joins TRBV29-1 and TRBJ1-5, with D possibly TRBD1 on 6 matching bases. CDR1 and CDR2 (germline): SQVTM, ANQGSEA. The V and J ends lost 7 bases and 4 bases respectively, with 11 bases between them. This CDR3 contains 12 residues. CDR3: CSARRGNQPQHF. Written as DNA, the CDR3 is TGCAGCGCCCGAAGGGGGAATCAGCCCCAGCATTTT.

This clone appeared a few times. The gene calls are TRBV2 and TRBJ1-6, with D perhaps TRBD1 (5 bases). Germline values: CDR1 SNHLY, CDR2 FYNNEI. Trimming stripped 4 bases from V and 8 bases from J, with 12 bases between. The CDR3 contains 14 residues. CDR3 loop: CASSGVGQDSPLHF. CDR3 DNA: TGTGCCAGCAGTGGCGTGGGGCAGGATTCACCCCTCCACTTT.

The rearrangement uses TRBV5-1 and TRBJ1-1; the D gene is possibly TRBD1 (5 bases). This CDR3 spans 14 amino acids. Germline V gene sequence: CDR1 SGHRS, CDR2 YFSETQ. V was pared by 0 bases and J by 5 bases, with 11 bases between. The CDR3 sequence: CASSLVGLETEAFF. The CDR3 DNA reads TGCGCCAGCAGCTTGGTGGGACTGGAAACTGAAGCTTTCTTT.

The chain couples TRBV2 to TRBJ1-4, with TRBD1 matching over 7 bases. Losses at the gene ends were 7 bases for V and 4 bases for J; bases not matched to a gene: 6. Germline assignment: CDR1 SNHLY and CDR2 FYNNEI. This CDR3 has 14 residues. CDR3 sequence: CASNRRGVNEKLFF. CDR3 coding DNA: TGTGCCAGCAATCGCAGGGGGGTTAATGAAAAACTGTTTTTT.

This rearrangement joins TRBV6-6 to TRBJ2-6; the D gene is possibly TRBD1 (6 bases). The V end lost 8 bases, the J end lost 0 bases, and 14 bases lay between the germline ends. The CDR3 is 16 amino acids. CDR1 MNHNY and CDR2 SVGAGI come from the germline V gene (reference sequence). CDR3 in amino acids: CASRRDTLSGANVLTF. CDR3 DNA: TGTGCCAGCCGACGGGACACCCTCTCTGGGGCCAACGTCCTGACTTTC.

V gene TRBV4-1 combines with J gene TRBJ2-3, with 10 bases lining up with TRBD2. Looked up from germline, CDR1 is MGHRA and CDR2 is YSYEKL. The V segment lost 0 bases and the J segment 5 bases; nucleotides outside the gene matches: 8. This CDR3 has 17 amino acids. CDR3 in amino acids: CASSQDILAGVGDTQYF. In nucleotides, the CDR3 is TGCGCCAGCAGCCAAGATATCCTAGCGGGAGTAGGAGATACGCAGTATTTT.

The chain has TRBV27 and TRBJ1-2; D uncertain. CDR3 size: 16 residues. CDR1 is MNHEY and CDR2 is SMNVEV in the germline V gene (reference sequence). The ends were cut back, 5 bases at V and 0 bases at J, with 16 bases in the middle. The CDR3 reads CASSDDKVRANYGYTF. The DNA of the CDR3 is TGTGCCAGCAGTGACGATAAGGTCCGAGCTAACTATGGCTACACCTTC.

The chain couples TRBV4-2 to TRBJ2-7, with TRBD2 matching over 8 bases. The CDR3 consists of 19 residues. The junction had 13 bases not matched to a gene; V was cut back by 0 bases and J by 0 bases. CDR1 is LGHNA, CDR2 YNFKEQ, per germline. The CDR3 DNA reads as TGTGCCAGCAGCCAAGATCGTCCAGGGGCGGGGGGTGGCTCCTACGAGCAGTACTTC. It encodes CASSQDRPGAGGGSYEQYF.

The rearrangement links TRBV27 to TRBJ1-4; D unresolved. Germline V lookup: CDR1 MNHEY, CDR2 SMNVEV (reference sequence). The CDR3 is made up of 15 amino acids. Trimming left V 6 bases short and J 0 bases short, with 11 bases between. The CDR3 DNA reads as TGTGCCAGCAGGCTACGGACGGCAACTAATGAAAAACTGTTTTTT. The encoded protein is CASRLRTATNEKLFF.